One sample yielded the 11 T cell receptor beta chains listed below, sequenced in a study of T cell responses to AZD1222 COVID-19 vaccine (dated by TCRdb to about 2021). In the paper's terms, the time point label means: baseline before first vaccination. Receptor amplification or capture employed the immunoSEQ multiplex PCR assay. In its TCRdb copy, this immuneACCESS table keeps in-frame sequences only and misses some clones. Where compared with another copy, unresolved V genes explain less than half of these, and the others have no known cause. Here the sample has 150,000 to 200,000 clones; over 90% occur a single time. The top ten hold about 4% of the sample. Material: peripheral blood, obtained on day 0 of AZD1222 vaccination. These TCRs come from an adult in good health.

The genes are TRBV30 and TRBJ2-3; the match to TRBD1 covers 8 bases. CDR3 size: 13 residues. Germline V gene data show CDR1 as GTSNPN and CDR2 as SVGIG (reference sequence). CDR3 residues: CVCAGGASDTQYF. As DNA, the CDR3 is TGTGTCTGCGCAGGGGGCGCATCAGATACGCAGTATTTT.

The V and J genes are TRBV11-2 and TRBJ1-1; D gene ambiguous. The CDR3 has 12 amino acids. V was clipped by 4 bases and J by 4 bases, with 7 bases between them. Germline lookup yields CDR1 SGHAT and CDR2 FQNNGV. The CDR3 is CASSSRRTEAFF. Here the CDR3 DNA reads TGTGCCAGCAGCTCTAGACGCACTGAAGCTTTCTTT.

For the CDR3, the DNA is TGCAGTGCTAGCATGGGCACTGAAGCTTTCTTT. Amino acids: CSASMGTEAFF. The V and J genes are TRBV20-1 and TRBJ1-1; D is undetermined. The CDR3 is made up of 11 amino acids. CDR1 and CDR2 (germline): DFQATT, SNEGSKA (reference sequence). V shed 3 bases and J shed 4 bases, with 6 bases lying between them.

This chain uses TRBV5-4 with TRBJ1-2, with 8 positions matching TRBD1. The CDR3 is 18 residues long. Germline V gives CDR1 SGHNT, CDR2 YYREEE (reference sequence). The V segment lost 4 bases and the J segment 7 bases; nucleotides outside the gene matches: 21. DNA of the CDR3: TGTGCCAGCAGCCGCTCCGTCCCCTGGACAGGGATAGAGGCTGGCTACACCTTC. Amino acids: CASSRSVPWTGIEAGYTF.

This clone has just a few counts. The chain uses TRBV7-8 and TRBJ2-7; D remains unclear. The CDR3 runs to 12 residues. V was trimmed by 4 bases and J by 4 bases, leaving 8 bases between them. CDR1 SGHVS and CDR2 FQNEAQ come from the germline V gene. CDR3 region: CASSYTYYEQYF. The CDR3 DNA reads TGTGCCAGCAGCTATACGTATTACGAGCAGTACTTC.

The V and J genes are TRBV29-1 and TRBJ2-3; tentative D call: TRBD2 (6 bases). The CDR3 consists of 13 residues. The V gene lost 6 bases and the J gene lost 7 bases, with 17 bases spanning the gap. The V gene's germline CDR1 is SQVTM and CDR2 ANQGSEA. In DNA, the CDR3 is TGCAGCGTACGAGGAGGGTCGTCGTATACGCAGTATTTT. It specifies CSVRGGSSYTQYF.

The chain employs TRBV6-1 and TRBJ1-1, with D unresolved. Germline V CDR1 and CDR2: MNHNS, SASEGT. V lost 1 base to trimming and J lost 4 bases, with 7 bases between them. This CDR3 region has 13 residues. In nucleotides, the CDR3 is TGTGCCAGCAGTGAAGGGAGGGTCACTGAAGCTTTCTTT. Translation gives CASSEGRVTEAFF.

V gene TRBV2 combines with J gene TRBJ1-2, with 7 positions matching TRBD1. The CDR3 covers 20 residues. The V segment lost 5 bases and the J segment 0 bases; nucleotides outside the gene matches: 21. Germline V gene data show CDR1 as SNHLY and CDR2 as FYNNEI. CDR3 protein: CASSLSVFYPGTAPNYGYTF. CDR3 coding DNA: TGTGCCAGCAGTCTAAGTGTATTTTACCCCGGGACAGCGCCTAACTATGGCTACACCTTC.

V and J are TRBV5-1 and TRBJ1-1; weak D call: TRBD1 (5 bases). The germline CDR1 and CDR2 sequences are SGHRS and YFSETQ. CDR3 length equals 13 residues. The V end lost 5 bases, the J end lost 2 bases, and 10 bases lay between the germline ends. The CDR3 is CASRKTVNTEAFF. As DNA, the CDR3 is TGCGCCAGCAGAAAGACAGTCAACACTGAAGCTTTCTTT. The whole variable domain, remainder taken from reference TRBV5-1 and TRBJ1-1, is KAGVTQTPRYLIKTRGQQVTLSCSPISGHRSVSWYQQTPGQGLQFLFEYFSETQRNKGNFPGRFSGRQFSNSRSEMNVSTLELGDSALYLCASRKTVNTEAFFGQGTRLTVV.

This clone was seen once. V usage is TRBV3-1 (or the pseudogene TRBV3-2) and J usage is TRBJ2-7; the D is unclear. V lost 0 bases and J 2 bases, leaving 11 bases between the germline ends. CDR3 length: 15 amino acids. Germline V gene sequence: CDR1 LGHDT, CDR2 YNNKEL (reference sequence). The CDR3 sequence: CASSQDLGLTYEQYF. The CDR3 nucleotides read TGTGCCAGCAGCCAAGATTTAGGTCTAACCTACGAGCAGTACTTC.

The CDR3, as DNA: TGCAGTGCTAGCGGGGACACTGAAGCTTTCTTT. This translates into CSASGDTEAFF. The chain employs TRBV20-1 and TRBJ1-1; no clear D gene. The germline V gene encodes CDR1 DFQATT and CDR2 SNEGSKA (reference sequence). V gave up 3 bases and J gave up 3 bases, with 5 bases separating them. CDR3 length equals 11 residues.